One sample yielded the 21 T cell receptor beta chains listed below, sequenced in a study of human T cells and chemical hapten exposure (dated by TCRdb to the early 2020s). This specimen's time point label, interpreted: patch test 2, 6 weeks after DPC sensitization. This specimen's treatment or condition label, per the study, means: therapeutic diphenylcyclopropenone sensitization with weekly scalp DPC. Total RNA was extracted from unfractionated whole blood collected in Tempus Blood RNA tubes. Libraries were constructed by RACE. TCRdb shows the sequencer as NextSeq 500. The public sequencing data were trimmed at Q25 with fastp and processed into clonotypes with MiXCR by TCRdb, which kept only in-frame beta chains. Rows with a matching CDR3 protein are joined into one entry that keeps the most common DNA and genes. The sample table records approximately 46,000 distinct CDR3 sequences; approximately 9.5% of these occur just once. The ten largest clones take up 13% to 15% of the sample.

The specimen was whole blood, collected in connection with sensitization to the hapten diphenylcyclopropenone (DPC). The source is a woman younger than 45 with alopecia areata. Some clones in this sample may be carry-over from other donors' samples.

In its sample, this clonotype was seen a few times. The chain joins TRBV29-1 to TRBJ1-2; D unresolved. The CDR3 is made up of 12 amino acids. Trimming left V 4 bases short and J 1 base short, with 7 bases between. Germline V lookup: CDR1 SQVTM, CDR2 ANQGSEA. CDR3 DNA: TGCAGCGTTGTCGCTAATAACTATGGCTACACCTTC. It specifies CSVVANNYGYTF. Using reference TRBV29-1 and TRBJ1-2 for the parts outside the CDR3, the full variable domain is SAVISQKPSRDICQRGTSLTIQCQVDSQVTMMFWYRQQPGQSLTLIATANQGSEATYESGFVIDKFPISRPNLTFSTLTVSNMSPEDSSIYLCSVVANNYGYTFGSGTRLTVV.

The V call is TRBV7-3, the J call TRBJ2-6; perhaps TRBD1 as D (6 bases). Trimming removed 4 bases at V and 4 bases at J, with 11 bases between. The CDR3 spans 15 residues. CDR1 is SGHTA and CDR2 is FQGTGA in the germline V gene. CDR3 nucleotide sequence: TGTGCCAGCAGCTACGACAGGTCCGGGGCCAACGTCCTGACTTTC. As protein: CASSYDRSGANVLTF.

The chain joins TRBV28 to TRBJ2-7, with D perhaps TRBD2 (5 bases). V lost 1 base and J 7 bases, leaving 17 bases between the germline ends. The germline V gene has CDR1 MDHEN and CDR2 SYDVKM. The CDR3 covers 15 residues. The CDR3 region is CASSLFTRGSREQYF. The CDR3 DNA follows: TGTGCCAGCAGTTTATTCACCCGCGGGTCTCGGGAGCAGTACTTC.

The chain carries TRBV3-1 and TRBJ1-2; 7 bases fit TRBD1. Losses at the gene ends were 7 bases for V and 4 bases for J; bases not matched to a gene: 6. CDR3 length: 13 amino acids. From germline, CDR1 is LGHDT and CDR2 YNNKEL (reference sequence). CDR3 DNA sequence: TGTGCCAGCACCCGCAGGGGGGCCTATGGCTACACCTTC. It encodes CASTRRGAYGYTF.

This clonotype was counted many times. V gene TRBV7-9 combines with J gene TRBJ2-1; D is uncertain. This CDR3 region has 14 residues. Trimming took off 1 base at V and 12 bases at J, with 16 bases between the two ends. The germline gives CDR1 SEHNR, CDR2 FQNEAQ (reference sequence). The CDR3 nucleotides read TGTGCCAGCAGCTTAGATGCAGATGTCTCAGGGCAGTTCTTC. This sequence encodes CASSLDADVSGQFF.

This clonotype was counted only a few times. The DNA of the CDR3 is TGCGCGAGTACTTATAGCGGCAATCAGCCCCAGCATTTT. It yields the protein CASTYSGNQPQHF. V usage is TRBV23-1 and J usage is TRBJ1-5; D is unresolved. TRBV23-1 is an open reading frame, and its role is uncertain. This CDR3 is built from 13 residues.

In DNA, the CDR3 is TGTGCCAGCAGCATCGGACAGGGATGGGAGCAGTACTTC. Amino acids: CASSIGQGWEQYF. The V and J genes are TRBV11-2 and TRBJ2-7; 8 nucleotides line up with TRBD1. The V segment lost 5 bases and the J segment 7 bases; nucleotides outside the gene matches: 7. Germline V gives CDR1 SGHAT, CDR2 FQNNGV. This CDR3 is built from 13 residues.

This clonotype has a count of ten or more. The V and J genes are TRBV5-1 and TRBJ2-1, with 7 bases aligning to TRBD2. With V trimmed by 1 base and J by 3 bases, 4 bases remained unmatched. CDR1 SGHRS and CDR2 YFSETQ come from the germline V gene. The CDR3 length is 15 residues. CDR3 sequence: CASSLKGLNYNEQFF. CDR3 bases: TGCGCCAGCAGCTTGAAGGGACTAAACTACAATGAGCAGTTCTTC.

The V gene is TRBV6-5, the J gene TRBJ1-1; D not resolved. The CDR3 consists of 11 residues. Trimming left V 8 bases short and J 0 bases short, with 4 bases between. Germline V lookup: CDR1 MNHEY, CDR2 SVGAGI. The CDR3 sequence: CASQMNTEAFF. The CDR3 DNA sequence: TGTGCCAGCCAGATGAACACTGAAGCTTTCTTT.

This clonotype has a count of ten or more. V is TRBV29-1 and J is TRBJ1-1; D might be TRBD1 (5 bases). The length of the CDR3 is 14 residues. Germline V gives CDR1 SQVTM, CDR2 ANQGSEA. V dropped 7 bases and J dropped 1 base, with 16 bases sitting between them. The CDR3 here is CSGLMWQGNTEAFF. CDR3 in DNA: TGCAGCGGGCTCATGTGGCAGGGGAACACTGAAGCTTTCTTT.

V usage is TRBV28 and J usage is TRBJ2-3; 7 bases line up with TRBD1. The V gene end was trimmed by 5 bases and the J gene end by 6 bases; junction bases not matched to a gene: 5. Germline CDR1 MDHEN, CDR2 SYDVKM. The CDR3 loop spans 13 amino acids. The CDR3 nucleotides are TGTGCCAGCAGTCAAATGGACAGGGATACGCAGTATTTT. Its protein product is CASSQMDRDTQYF.

This clonotype was observed a few times. The gene calls are TRBV10-3 and TRBJ2-2, with D possibly being TRBD1 (6 bases). The CDR3 extends over 11 amino acids. Germline V lookup: CDR1 ENHRY, CDR2 SYGVKD. V was clipped by 7 bases and J by 8 bases, with 8 bases between them. The CDR3 protein is CAIKGEGELFF. CDR3 DNA sequence: TGTGCCATCAAGGGGGAGGGGGAGCTGTTTTTT.

This clonotype showed up just a few times. The V and J genes are TRBV20-1 and TRBJ2-1; possibly TRBD2 for D (5 bases). Germline lookup yields CDR1 DFQATT and CDR2 SNEGSKA (reference sequence). The V end lost 0 bases, the J end lost 7 bases, and 16 bases lay between the germline ends. The CDR3 runs to 15 residues. The CDR3 loop is CSARDAREQRNEQFF. The CDR3 DNA sequence: TGCAGTGCTAGAGACGCGAGGGAGCAACGAAATGAGCAGTTCTTC.

The V and J genes are TRBV5-6 and TRBJ2-6; D is ambiguous. Germline values: CDR1 SGHDT, CDR2 YYEEEE. Trimming took off 2 bases at V and 0 bases at J, with 15 bases between the two ends. The CDR3 covers 18 residues. The DNA of the CDR3 is TGTGCCAGCAGCTTTACGGCGATACTAAGCTCTGGGGCCAACGTCCTGACTTTC. As protein: CASSFTAILSSGANVLTF.

There are a few counts of this clonotype. The V gene is TRBV20-1, the J gene TRBJ2-7; 7 nucleotides line up with TRBD2. The ends lost 5 bases at V and 5 bases at J; junction bases unmatched: 3. Per the germline V gene, CDR1 is DFQATT and CDR2 is SNEGSKA (reference sequence). CDR3 length: 11 residues. The CDR3: CSAAGVDEQYF. The DNA of the CDR3 is TGCAGTGCTGCGGGGGTCGACGAGCAGTACTTC.

This chain links TRBV5-5 with TRBJ2-7; 9 bases agree with TRBD1. The V gene end was trimmed by 4 bases and the J gene end by 3 bases; junction bases not matched to a gene: 8. CDR3 length equals 15 residues. Germline CDR1 SGHKS, CDR2 YYEKEE (reference sequence). CDR3 bases: TGTGCCAGCAGCGGGACAGGGTTCGACTTCTACGAGCAGTACTTC. Protein: CASSGTGFDFYEQYF.

The chain carries TRBV6-6 and TRBJ2-7; D is tentatively TRBD1 or TRBD2 (5 bases each). Trimming removed 6 bases from V and 5 bases from J, with 20 bases in between. The CDR3 totals 15 residues. CDR1 and CDR2 (germline): MNHNY, SVGAGI (reference sequence). CDR3 protein: CASRTSGAASHEQYF. CDR3 nucleotides: TGTGCCAGCAGAACTAGTGGGGCGGCGTCGCACGAGCAGTACTTC.

Here the CDR3 reads CASSLGGGGELFF. CDR3 bases: TGTGCCAGCAGTCTGGGGGGCGGCGGGGAGCTGTTTTTT. This chain connects TRBV27 to TRBJ2-2; D is tentatively TRBD1 or TRBD2 (6 bases each). Germline V gives CDR1 MNHEY, CDR2 SMNVEV (reference sequence). V lost 5 bases, J lost 7 bases, and 11 bases lay in between. This CDR3 is 13 amino acids long.

The CDR3 DNA follows: TGTGCCAGCAGCTTAGCTCGGGGGGCCCAGCATTTT. Translated, it gives CASSLARGAQHF. The chain combines TRBV7-6 with TRBJ1-5, with D possibly TRBD1 on 5 matching bases. Trimming removed 0 bases from V and 11 bases from J, with 8 bases in between. Germline-derived CDR1 and CDR2 are SGHVS and FNYEAQ. CDR3 length: 12 amino acids.

This clonotype was recorded many times. The V gene is TRBV28, the J gene TRBJ1-2; the D is unclear. Trimming took off 2 bases at V and 2 bases at J, with 9 bases between the two ends. The CDR3 covers 14 residues. Germline assignment: CDR1 MDHEN and CDR2 SYDVKM. CDR3 DNA sequence: TGTGCCAGCAGTTTAGCCCCTATAAACTATGGCTACACCTTC. It encodes CASSLAPINYGYTF.

The CDR3 reads CASSIPSGGRNEQFF. DNA of the CDR3: TGTGCCAGTAGTATACCTAGCGGGGGTCGGAATGAGCAGTTCTTC. This chain links TRBV19 with TRBJ2-1; 10 positions match TRBD2. Trimming removed 2 bases from V and 7 bases from J; junction bases left unmatched: 5. The length of the CDR3 is 15 residues. Looked up from germline, CDR1 is LNHDA and CDR2 is SQIVND (reference sequence).